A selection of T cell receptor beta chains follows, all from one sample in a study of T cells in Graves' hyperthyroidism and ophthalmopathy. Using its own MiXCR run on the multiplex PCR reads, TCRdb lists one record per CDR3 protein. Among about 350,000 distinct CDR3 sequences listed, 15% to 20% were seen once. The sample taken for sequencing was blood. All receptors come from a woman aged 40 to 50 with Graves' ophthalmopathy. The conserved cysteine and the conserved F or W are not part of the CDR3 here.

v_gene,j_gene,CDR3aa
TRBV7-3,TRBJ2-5,ASSPTLRGGQETQY
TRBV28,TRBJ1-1,ASSITRGRSTEAF
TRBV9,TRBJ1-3,ASSGGISGNTIY
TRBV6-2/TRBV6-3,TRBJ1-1,ASSPIVDRANTEAF
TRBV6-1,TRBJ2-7,AGDPRYEQY
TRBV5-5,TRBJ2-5,ASSLKAGGWETQY
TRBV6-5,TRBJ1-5,ASSYWRDRGPQH
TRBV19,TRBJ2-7,ASSILRYEQY
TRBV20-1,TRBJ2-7,SAPGWLAGPYEQY
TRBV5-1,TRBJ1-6,ASSLGLGASNSPLH
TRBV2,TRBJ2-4,ASSEETGRKNIQY
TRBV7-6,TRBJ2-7,ASSYGGGAYEQY
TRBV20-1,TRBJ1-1,SARGYSNTEAF
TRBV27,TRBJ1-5,ASSRGQGATQPQH
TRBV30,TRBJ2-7,AWSPPRTAHPYEQY
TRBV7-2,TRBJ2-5,ASSLGRGETQY
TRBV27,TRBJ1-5,ASAFRQGGQPQH
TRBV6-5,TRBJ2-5,ASSYSSGGLETQY
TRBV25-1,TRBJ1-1,ASSESWGYDTEAF
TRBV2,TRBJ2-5,ASSELGQGRGETQY
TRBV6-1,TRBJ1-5,ASSGVDQPQH
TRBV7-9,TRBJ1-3,ASSLEFGFSGNTIY
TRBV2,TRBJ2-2,ASSVVRLDTGELF
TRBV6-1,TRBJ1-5,ASSEALPRSYSNQPQH
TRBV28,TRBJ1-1,ASSSRQASHWGTEAF
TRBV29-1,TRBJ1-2,SVEGDPTGGYGYT
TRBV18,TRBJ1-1,ASSQRVQAEAF
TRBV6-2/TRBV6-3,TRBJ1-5,ASSYSSDRNQPQH
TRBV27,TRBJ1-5,ASSYDRGNQPQL
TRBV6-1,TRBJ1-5,ASQGQRNQPQH
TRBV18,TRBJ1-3,ASSPGQIGNTIY
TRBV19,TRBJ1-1,ASSEGQTLGNTEAF
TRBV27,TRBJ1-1,ASGEPTMNTEAF
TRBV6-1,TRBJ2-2,ASSPRTSLF
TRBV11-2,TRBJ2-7,ASSFLNGWDSEQY
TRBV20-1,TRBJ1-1,SATHRGGTEAF
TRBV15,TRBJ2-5,ATSREETQY
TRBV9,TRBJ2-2,ASSVDSGFLGELF
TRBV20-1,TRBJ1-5,SAPTTGQGGQPQH
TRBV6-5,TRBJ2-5,ASSYSLLGVQETQY
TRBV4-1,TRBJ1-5,ASSQDGLTGWENRSNQPQH
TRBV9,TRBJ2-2,ASSPYLATNTGELF